This T cell receptor beta chain was found in a study of PD-L1 blockade in urothelial cancer. Study details: In the mid-2010s, patients got going on atezolizumab, taking 1,200 mg intravenously every 3 weeks. The authors examined blood 3 weeks (second dose) and 6 weeks after treatment start. A median roughly 140,000 T cells were found in blood samples.

Stated time point: pretreatment peripheral blood. In each PCR, synthetic TCR analog templates were spiked in. Generated by immunoSEQ multiplex PCR, the TCRdb table keeps only in-frame clones and is missing some. The data contain some 56,000 clones, 84% of them singletons. CDR3 length equals 16 residues. V was pared by 5 bases and J by 4 bases, with 9 bases of the junction left unmatched. CDR1 and CDR2 (germline): MNHEY, SMNVEV (reference sequence). The chain links TRBV27 to TRBJ2-5; 11 nucleotides align to TRBD2. Source: PBMCs, taken around atezolizumab (anti-PD-L1) treatment. The sequence was obtained from a man in his forties or fifties with urothelial cancer. Written as DNA, the CDR3 is TGTGCCAGCAGTCCTATAGCGGGAGGGCCACGAGAGACCCAGTACTTC. Translated: CASSPIAGGPRETQYF.